The count of the clone carrying this T cell receptor (beta chain) is one. This specimen comes from a study of blood T cell repertoires in COVID-19. Looking at the study overall: The cDNA or gDNA used as material had been derived from T cells, B-cell-depleted T cells, or PBMCs.

Membership in each cohort depended on participant-reported clinical history. In the original processing: Reference gene primer amplification yielded estimated nucleated cell counts. Profiling relied on immunoSEQ multiplex PCR, and the TCRdb table lists in-frame clones only, not all of them. V and J calls and clone size follow that table, whereas D and trimming were derived from the DNA. This table has around 340,000 clones, about 90% appearing once. Specimen: PBMCs or T cells enriched from blood (not recorded which). The clonotype originates from a young woman who had been exposed to COVID-19.

The CDR3 loop reads CASSIDRISGANVLTF. The CDR3 DNA follows: TGTGCCAGCAGTATCGACAGGATCTCTGGGGCCAACGTCCTGACTTTC. V gene TRBV25-1 combines with J gene TRBJ2-6; possibly TRBD1 for D (6 bases). Germline V CDR1 and CDR2: MGHDK, SYGVNS. The CDR3 length is 16 residues. V lost 5 bases, J lost 0 bases, and 11 bases lay in between.